Each of the 31 T cell receptor beta chains below was sequenced from the same sample in a study of blood T cell repertoires in COVID-19. Sequencing used immunoSEQ multiplex PCR; TCRdb keeps in-frame clones, though not all of them. The sample carries some 150,000 clones, roughly 90% recorded once. The sequencing sample was made of PBMCs or T cells enriched from blood (not recorded which). These TCRs come from a woman between 25 and 40 years old with acute COVID-19.

This sequence joins TRBV29-1 and TRBJ1-4, with D tentatively TRBD1 (6 bases). The CDR3 has 13 amino acids. Germline V gene lookup returns CDR1 SQVTM and CDR2 ANQGSEA. Trimming took off 6 bases at V and 3 bases at J, with 11 bases between the two ends. The CDR3 sequence is CSVETGSNEKLFF. In DNA, the CDR3 is TGCAGCGTGGAGACAGGCTCTAATGAAAAACTGTTTTTT.

V gene TRBV20-1 combines with J gene TRBJ2-5; 8 bases match TRBD2. J gave up 5 bases and V 6 bases, and 8 bases lay outside the gene matches. CDR3 length equals 13 residues. The germline V gene has CDR1 DFQATT and CDR2 SNEGSKA (reference sequence). The CDR3 loop is CSASHPSGETQYF. CDR3 nucleotides: TGCAGTGCCAGTCACCCTAGCGGGGAGACCCAGTACTTC.

V and J are TRBV19 and TRBJ2-6, with 11 bases lining up with TRBD1. The ends lost 6 bases at V and 0 bases at J; junction bases unmatched: 4. CDR1 is LNHDA and CDR2 is SQIVND in the germline V gene (reference sequence). This CDR3 has 17 residues. This chain's CDR3 is CASSRDRGVSGANVLTF. The DNA of the CDR3 is TGTGCCAGTAGCCGGGACAGGGGGGTCTCTGGGGCCAACGTCCTGACTTTC. The complete variable domain, with remaining parts taken from reference TRBV19 and TRBJ2-6, reads DGGITQSPKYLFRKEGQNVTLSCEQNLNHDAMYWYRQDPGQGLRLIYYSQIVNDFQKGDIAEGYSVSREKKESFPLTVTSAQKNPTAFYLCASSRDRGVSGANVLTFGAGSRLTVL.

In its sample, this clone was seen once. The chain joins TRBV7-6 to TRBJ2-5; possibly TRBD1 for D (5 bases). Germline assignment: CDR1 SGHVS and CDR2 FNYEAQ. This CDR3 has 13 residues. V was pared by 5 bases and J by 2 bases, with 9 bases between. The CDR3 here is CASSPTVQETQYF. The DNA of the CDR3 is TGTGCCAGCAGCCCGACAGTACAAGAGACCCAGTACTTC.

V is TRBV18 and J is TRBJ1-2; D call uncertain. The germline gives CDR1 KGHSH, CDR2 LQKENI. V lost 2 bases to trimming and J lost 6 bases, with 10 bases between them. The length of the CDR3 is 13 residues. The chain's CDR3 is CASSPLVLDGYTF. The CDR3 bases are TGTGCCAGCTCACCATTGGTCCTAGATGGCTACACCTTC.

This clone appeared a single time. The J gene is TRBJ1-4, the V gene TRBV15; D not certain. The length of the CDR3 is 14 residues. V was shortened by 1 base and J by 8 bases, with 11 bases between the two germline ends. The germline CDR1 and CDR2 sequences are LNHNV and YYDKDF (reference sequence). CDR3 residues: CATSRGYSEEKLFF. The CDR3 nucleotides read TGTGCCACCAGCAGAGGCTACAGTGAGGAAAAACTGTTTTTT.

In the case of this clone: The sample holds other DNA sequences that translate to the same CDR3. The J gene is TRBJ1-1, the V gene TRBV10-3, with D possibly being TRBD1 (6 bases). The V and J ends lost 9 bases and 0 bases respectively, with 11 bases between them. CDR3 size: 13 residues. Germline V lookup: CDR1 ENHRY, CDR2 SYGVKD. CDR3 DNA sequence: TGTGCCATTCGGACAGATATGAACACTGAAGCTTTCTTT. Its protein is CAIRTDMNTEAFF.

The chain uses TRBV7-2 and TRBJ2-7; possible D gene TRBD1, 6 bases. The ends were cut back, 1 base at V and 6 bases at J, with 7 bases in the middle. From germline, CDR1 is SGHTA and CDR2 FQGNSA. The CDR3 consists of 12 residues. Written as DNA, the CDR3 is TGTGCCAGCAGCTTAGGCAGGGGCGAGCAGTACTTC. Its translation is CASSLGRGEQYF.

The chain joins TRBV19 to TRBJ2-1, with TRBD2 matching over 10 bases. Trimming removed 7 bases from V and 4 bases from J; junction bases left unmatched: 10. Germline V gives CDR1 LNHDA, CDR2 SQIVND (reference sequence). This CDR3 is built from 16 residues. Written as DNA, the CDR3 is TGTGCCAGTACCTTGAACCTAGCGGGAGTATACAATGAGCAGTTCTTC. It is translated as CASTLNLAGVYNEQFF. The full variable domain, its missing parts supplied by reference TRBV19 and TRBJ2-1, is DGGITQSPKYLFRKEGQNVTLSCEQNLNHDAMYWYRQDPGQGLRLIYYSQIVNDFQKGDIAEGYSVSREKKESFPLTVTSAQKNPTAFYLCASTLNLAGVYNEQFFGPGTRLTVL.

The J gene is TRBJ1-6, the V gene TRBV5-4, with TRBD1 as a possible D gene (5 bases). The V gene's germline CDR1 is SGHNT and CDR2 YYREEE (reference sequence). This CDR3 spans 15 amino acids. Trimming shortened V by 4 bases and J by 8 bases, and 16 bases separated the two germline ends. CDR3 residues: CASSPRRGDDSPLHF. In DNA form, the CDR3 reads TGTGCCAGCAGCCCTCGGAGGGGTGACGATTCACCCCTCCACTTT.

The chain is built from TRBV27 and TRBJ2-1; a weak D match, TRBD2 (6 bases). CDR3 size: 15 residues. The V end lost 2 bases, the J end lost 8 bases, and 16 bases lay between the germline ends. Germline CDR1 is MNHEY and CDR2 is SMNVEV (reference sequence). The CDR3 DNA reads TGTGCCAGCAGTTTACTACTAGCTGGTCTCGATGAGCAGTTCTTC. It specifies CASSLLLAGLDEQFF.

Details on this clone: Other nucleotide sequences from this sample produce the same CDR3. The J gene is TRBJ1-2, the V gene TRBV6-5, with 8 bases fitting TRBD1. Germline CDR1 MNHEY, CDR2 SVGAGI. The J segment lost 8 bases and the V segment lost 5 bases, leaving 7 bases of the junction unmatched. The CDR3 contains 13 residues. CDR3 region: CASSLDRVGGYTF. The CDR3 nucleotides are TGTGCCAGCAGTCTGGACAGGGTAGGCGGCTACACCTTC.

The V and J genes are TRBV30 and TRBJ2-3; D not resolved. The V end lost 6 bases, the J end lost 1 base, and 8 bases lay between the germline ends. CDR3 size: 12 residues. Germline V lookup: CDR1 GTSNPN, CDR2 SVGIG (reference sequence). The CDR3 DNA sequence: TGTGCCTGTAACGGAGGCACAGATACGCAGTATTTT. Residues: CACNGGTDTQYF.

The V and J genes are TRBV12-3 or TRBV12-4 and TRBJ1-1; D might be TRBD1 (5 bases). Trimming pared 5 bases from V and 3 bases from J, leaving 10 bases between. The CDR3 covers 13 residues. The CDR3 DNA follows: TGTGCCAGCAGTGCGGGACGGTACACTGAAGCTTTCTTT. Residues: CASSAGRYTEAFF.

The V and J genes are TRBV7-9 and TRBJ2-6, with no clear D. This CDR3 spans 16 amino acids. Trimming pared 1 base from V and 0 bases from J, leaving 7 bases between. Germline-derived CDR1 and CDR2 are SEHNR and FQNEAQ (reference sequence). This CDR3 reads CASSLGFSSGANVLTF. CDR3 bases: TGTGCCAGCAGCTTAGGCTTTAGCTCTGGGGCCAACGTCCTGACTTTC.

The CDR3 DNA reads as TGTGCCACCAGTGATTCCCGACAGGGGGCTACGGATACGCAGTATTTT. This gives the protein CATSDSRQGATDTQYF. The chain recombines TRBV24-1 with TRBJ2-3; 10 bases fit TRBD1. Per the germline V gene, CDR1 is KGHDR and CDR2 is SFDVKD. This CDR3 comprises 16 residues. V was pared by 2 bases and J by 6 bases, with 7 bases of the junction left unmatched.

Here the CDR3 reads CASSRGGDIVQYF. The CDR3 nucleotides read TGTGCCAGCAGCCGAGGGGGGGATATAGTGCAGTACTTC. The chain employs TRBV7-8 and TRBJ2-7; D is possibly TRBD2 (7 bases). V gave up 5 bases and J gave up 9 bases, with 17 bases separating them. Germline lookup yields CDR1 SGHVS and CDR2 FQNEAQ. The CDR3 consists of 13 residues.

This clone appeared once. The chain joins TRBV28 to TRBJ2-7, with D perhaps matching TRBD1 (6 bases). The germline CDR1 and CDR2 sequences are MDHEN and SYDVKM. The CDR3 has 13 amino acids. Trimming stripped 4 bases from V and 1 base from J, with 8 bases between. The CDR3 loop reads CASSSTGSYEQYF. The CDR3 bases are TGTGCCAGCAGTTCAACAGGGTCCTACGAGCAGTACTTC.

The rearrangement uses TRBV7-6 and TRBJ1-5, with 12 positions matching TRBD1. Germline V gene data show CDR1 as SGHVS and CDR2 as FNYEAQ. V shed 2 bases and J 0 bases; nucleotides not matched to a gene: 8. This CDR3 is 19 amino acids long. CDR3 nucleotides: TGTGCCAGCAGCTTACTTGGGACAGGGGGCTCGGGTAGCAATCAGCCCCAGCATTTT. This codes for CASSLLGTGGSGSNQPQHF.

The rearrangement joins TRBV4-1 to TRBJ2-4; D might be TRBD2 (6 bases). Trimming left V 0 bases short and J 3 bases short, with 15 bases between. The CDR3 is made up of 17 amino acids. CDR1 is MGHRA, CDR2 YSYEKL, per germline. CDR3 coding DNA: TGCGCCAGCAGCCAAGACCAACTAGCCCAGTTCAAAAACATTCAGTACTTC. Translating it yields CASSQDQLAQFKNIQYF.

CDR3 DNA: TGCAGCGTCGGACAGGCGAACACTGAAGCTTTCTTT. This encodes CSVGQANTEAFF. This sequence joins TRBV29-1 and TRBJ1-1; 7 bases map to TRBD1. V trimming: 6 bases; J trimming: 1 base; junction bases outside the gene matches: 2. Germline loops: CDR1 SQVTM, CDR2 ANQGSEA. The length of the CDR3 is 12 residues.

This clone appeared a single time. This chain links TRBV7-8 with TRBJ2-5; 11 nucleotides agree with TRBD2. This CDR3 contains 16 residues. Germline values: CDR1 SGHVS, CDR2 FQNEAQ. V shed 3 bases and J 3 bases; nucleotides not matched to a gene: 6. In DNA form, the CDR3 reads TGTGCCAGCAGCTTCCAAATGGGACTAGCGGAAGAGACCCAGTACTTC. Translated: CASSFQMGLAEETQYF.

DNA for the CDR3: TGTGCCAGCAGTTTTGTCGCGGGAGCAACAGATACGCAGTATTTT. Amino acids: CASSFVAGATDTQYF. This chain links TRBV28 with TRBJ2-3, with TRBD2 identical over 7 bases. Germline lookup yields CDR1 MDHEN and CDR2 SYDVKM. Losses at the gene ends were 3 bases for V and 3 bases for J; bases not matched to a gene: 6. The CDR3 runs 15 residues. The complete variable domain, with remaining parts taken from reference TRBV28 and TRBJ2-3, reads DVKVTQSSRYLVKRTGEKVFLECVQDMDHENMFWYRQDPGLGLRLIYFSYDVKMKEKGDIPEGYSVSREKKERFSLILESASTNQTSMYLCASSFVAGATDTQYFGPGTRLTVL.

The chain couples TRBV12-3 or TRBV12-4 to TRBJ1-2, with D unclear. The CDR3 sequence is 12 residues long. Trimming took off 5 bases at V and 8 bases at J, with 12 bases between the two ends. The CDR3 DNA reads TGTGCCAGCAGTCTCGGTATCGCGGGCTACACCTTC. It translates to CASSLGIAGYTF.

This chain uses TRBV27 with TRBJ2-1; TRBD2 matches at 7 bases. CDR1 and CDR2 from the germline V gene are MNHEY and SMNVEV (reference sequence). With 7 bases clipped from V and 4 bases from J, the junction kept 13 bases outside the gene matches. The CDR3 extends over 16 amino acids. This CDR3 reads CASTTISGITYNEQFF. Written as DNA, the CDR3 is TGTGCCAGCACAACGATAAGCGGGATCACATACAATGAGCAGTTCTTC.

The chain joins TRBV7-8 to TRBJ2-7; TRBD1 matches 7 bases. The CDR3 consists of 13 residues. Germline values: CDR1 SGHVS, CDR2 FQNEAQ. V shed 5 bases and J 4 bases; nucleotides not matched to a gene: 5. Here the CDR3 reads CASSRDRAYEQYF. CDR3 in DNA: TGTGCCAGCAGCCGGGACAGAGCGTACGAGCAGTACTTC.

The chain combines TRBV7-2 with TRBJ1-3; tentatively, D is TRBD1 (6 bases). The CDR3 has 15 residues. Germline V gene sequence: CDR1 SGHTA, CDR2 FQGNSA. Between the trimmed V and J ends, which lost 5 bases and 0 bases, there was a span of 11 bases. Here the CDR3 reads CASSLLQGSGNTIYF. DNA of the CDR3: TGTGCCAGCAGCCTTCTACAGGGCTCTGGAAACACCATATATTTT.

The V call is TRBV18, the J call TRBJ2-7; D might be TRBD1 (5 bases). The CDR3 runs to 14 residues. The V gene's germline CDR1 is KGHSH and CDR2 LQKENI. V was clipped by 6 bases and J by 4 bases, with 16 bases between them. CDR3 sequence reads: CASSQAGKGYEQYF. The CDR3 DNA follows: TGTGCCAGCTCTCAGGCAGGGAAGGGGTACGAGCAGTACTTC.

In its sample, this clone was seen once. V and J are TRBV5-4 and TRBJ1-1; 7 bases align to TRBD1. V shed 1 base, J shed 4 bases, and the junction held 10 bases outside the gene matches. The CDR3 is 16 amino acids. In germline, CDR1 is SGHNT, CDR2 YYREEE (reference sequence). CDR3 region: CASSLCQGEYCTEAFF. The CDR3 bases are TGTGCCAGCAGCTTGTGTCAGGGGGAATATTGCACTGAAGCTTTCTTT. Complete variable domain (other parts from reference TRBV5-4 and TRBJ1-1): ETGVTQSPTHLIKTRGQQVTLRCSSQSGHNTVSWYQQALGQGPQFIFQYYREEENGRGNFPPRFSGLQFPNYSSELNVNALELDDSALYLCASSLCQGEYCTEAFFGQGTRLTVV.

The rearrangement uses TRBV10-3 and TRBJ2-6; no firm D call. Trimming shortened V by 8 bases and J by 0 bases, and 11 bases separated the two germline ends. Looked up from germline, CDR1 is ENHRY and CDR2 is SYGVKD. CDR3 length: 15 residues. The CDR3: CAIGIAVSGANVLTF. CDR3 bases: TGTGCCATCGGAATTGCGGTCTCTGGGGCCAACGTCCTGACTTTC.

V is TRBV30 and J is TRBJ2-7, with 7 bases lining up with TRBD2. Germline V gene data show CDR1 as GTSNPN and CDR2 as SVGIG (reference sequence). The CDR3 consists of 13 residues. V shed 0 bases and J 5 bases; nucleotides not matched to a gene: 4. As DNA, the CDR3 is TGTGCCTGGAGTGTGGGGAGGGTAAACGAGCAGTACTTC. This codes for CAWSVGRVNEQYF.